Detailed here is one T cell receptor (beta chain). The antigen is undetermined. This entry belongs to a study of cytomegalovirus exposure and HLA in healthy donors. Broader study findings: Cytomegalovirus-associated TCR beta chains were listed, numbering some 180. Presence/absence analyses rested on an assumption that sequencing depth was roughly uniform across donors.

Primers: 60 Vbeta forward and 13 Jbeta reverse. Sequencing was performed with immunoSEQ multiplex PCR; in TCRdb, only in-frame clones are kept and a portion is missing. The sample shows fewer than 200,000 clones, 80% of them seen only once. The CDR3 loop spans 17 amino acids. The germline V gene encodes CDR1 SEHNR and CDR2 FQNEAQ (reference sequence). Trimming removed 6 bases from V and 1 base from J, with 19 bases in between. Material for sequencing was PBMCs. The receptor comes from a man aged 25-45 years in good health and CMV-seronegative. The chain has TRBV7-9 and TRBJ1-5; possible D gene TRBD1, 5 bases. CDR3 sequence: CASSAEGALDSNQPQHF. Written as DNA, the CDR3 is TGTGCCAGCAGTGCGGAAGGGGCCCTCGACAGCAATCAGCCCCAGCATTTT.